These 10 T cell receptor beta chains originate from one sample sequenced in a study of blood T cell repertoires in COVID-19. Repertoires were generated with immunoSEQ multiplex PCR, while TCRdb's copy carries only in-frame clones and drops some. The sample shows approximately 300,000 clones, under 95% of them seen only once. Sequences were obtained from PBMCs or T cells enriched from blood (not recorded which). All receptors derive from a woman in her thirties who had recovered from COVID-19.

V and J are TRBV5-1 and TRBJ2-1, with D possibly being TRBD1 (5 bases). The V end lost 1 base, the J end lost 5 bases, and 10 bases lay between the germline ends. Germline V gene sequence: CDR1 SGHRS, CDR2 YFSETQ. The CDR3 sequence is 14 residues long. The CDR3: CASSLRQTNNEQFF. In DNA form, the CDR3 reads TGCGCCAGCAGCTTGAGACAGACCAACAATGAGCAGTTCTTC.

This clone was seen just once. This rearrangement joins TRBV15 to TRBJ1-1, with D perhaps matching TRBD1 (5 bases). The CDR3 is 15 residues long. Germline assignment: CDR1 LNHNV and CDR2 YYDKDF (reference sequence). V shed 0 bases and J shed 1 base, with 9 bases lying between them. CDR3 coding DNA: TGTGCCACCAGCAGAGATGGGGCGCCGAACACTGAAGCTTTCTTT. Its translation is CATSRDGAPNTEAFF.

The chain combines TRBV11-2 with TRBJ2-7; no definite D call. Germline V gene data show CDR1 as SGHAT and CDR2 as FQNNGV. CDR3 length: 12 residues. V lost 2 bases to trimming and J lost 4 bases, with 6 bases between them. The DNA for the CDR3 is TGTGCCAGCAGCTTAAACAATTACGAGCAGTACTTC. Encoded protein: CASSLNNYEQYF.

The chain joins TRBV28 to TRBJ1-2; the match to TRBD1 covers 12 bases. Looked up from germline, CDR1 is MDHEN and CDR2 is SYDVKM. The CDR3 runs to 17 residues. J gave up 8 bases and V 4 bases, and 14 bases lay outside the gene matches. CDR3 loop: CASSSPGTGGARGGYTF. The CDR3 nucleotides read TGTGCCAGCAGTTCCCCCGGGACAGGGGGCGCTCGGGGAGGCTACACCTTC.

The chain carries TRBV3-1 (or the pseudogene TRBV3-2) and TRBJ2-7; maybe TRBD2 (5 bases). CDR3 length: 15 residues. Germline CDR1 LGHDT, CDR2 YNNKEL (reference sequence). The V end was cut by 3 bases, the J end by 5 bases, with 17 bases between. In DNA, the CDR3 is TGTGCCAGCAGCCAGACTATTCTCCCTTTCGACGAGCAGTACTTC. This sequence encodes CASSQTILPFDEQYF.

This chain links TRBV27 with TRBJ1-1; 11 nucleotides line up with TRBD1. Germline loops: CDR1 MNHEY, CDR2 SMNVEV (reference sequence). CDR3 length: 13 amino acids. Trimming at V came to 5 bases and at J to 6 bases, leaving 2 bases not matched to a gene. The CDR3 protein is CASSAGQGAEAFF. DNA of the CDR3: TGTGCCAGCAGTGCGGGACAGGGGGCTGAAGCTTTCTTT.

This clone was seen once. This chain links TRBV5-1 with TRBJ1-5, with TRBD1 matching 10 bases. Unmatched junction bases numbered 5, after V lost 4 bases and J lost 4 bases. This CDR3 is built from 15 residues. Germline CDR1 is SGHRS and CDR2 is YFSETQ. In DNA, the CDR3 is TGCGCCAGCAGCGAGAGGACAGGGGGAAATCAGCCCCAGCATTTT. It yields the protein CASSERTGGNQPQHF.

This clone was recorded once. The CDR3 nucleotides are TGTGCCAGCAGTTTACCAGGGGATAATGAAAAACTGTTTTTT. Translation: CASSLPGDNEKLFF. The chain is built from TRBV28 and TRBJ1-4; maybe TRBD1 (6 bases). CDR3 length equals 14 residues. V was trimmed by 2 bases and J by 4 bases, leaving 8 bases between them. Germline CDR1 reads MDHEN; CDR2 reads SYDVKM.

V usage is TRBV10-3 and J usage is TRBJ2-5; 7 bases match TRBD1. The V and J ends lost 4 bases and 5 bases, in that order; junction bases with no gene match: 7. CDR3 length: 14 amino acids. CDR1 is ENHRY, CDR2 SYGVKD, per germline. CDR3 bases: TGTGCCATCAGTGGTGACAGGGATCTTGAGACCCAGTACTTC. Its protein product is CAISGDRDLETQYF.

A few counts support this clone. V is TRBV5-4 and J is TRBJ2-7, with D maybe TRBD2 (6 bases). The germline CDR1 and CDR2 sequences are SGHNT and YYREEE (reference sequence). Trimming stripped 2 bases from V and 3 bases from J, with 9 bases between. The CDR3 extends over 13 amino acids. CDR3 sequence reads: CASSFGGIYEQYF. The CDR3 DNA follows: TGTGCCAGCAGCTTTGGCGGGATCTACGAGCAGTACTTC.